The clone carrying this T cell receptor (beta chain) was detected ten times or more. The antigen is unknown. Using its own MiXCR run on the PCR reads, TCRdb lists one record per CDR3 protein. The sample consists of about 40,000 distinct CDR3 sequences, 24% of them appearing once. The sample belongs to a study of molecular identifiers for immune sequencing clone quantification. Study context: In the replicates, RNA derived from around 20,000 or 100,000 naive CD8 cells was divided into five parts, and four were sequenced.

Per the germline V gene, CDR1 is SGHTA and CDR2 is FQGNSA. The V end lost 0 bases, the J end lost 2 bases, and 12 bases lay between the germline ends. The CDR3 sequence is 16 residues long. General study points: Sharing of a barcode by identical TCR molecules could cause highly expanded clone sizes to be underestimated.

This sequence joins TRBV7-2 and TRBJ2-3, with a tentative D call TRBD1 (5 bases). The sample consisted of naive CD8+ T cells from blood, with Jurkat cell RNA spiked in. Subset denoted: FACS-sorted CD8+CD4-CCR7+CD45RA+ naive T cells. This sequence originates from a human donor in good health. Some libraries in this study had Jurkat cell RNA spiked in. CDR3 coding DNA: TGTGCCAGCAGCTTAGCAGACAGAATGTACACAGATACGCAGTATTTT. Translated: CASSLADRMYTDTQYF.